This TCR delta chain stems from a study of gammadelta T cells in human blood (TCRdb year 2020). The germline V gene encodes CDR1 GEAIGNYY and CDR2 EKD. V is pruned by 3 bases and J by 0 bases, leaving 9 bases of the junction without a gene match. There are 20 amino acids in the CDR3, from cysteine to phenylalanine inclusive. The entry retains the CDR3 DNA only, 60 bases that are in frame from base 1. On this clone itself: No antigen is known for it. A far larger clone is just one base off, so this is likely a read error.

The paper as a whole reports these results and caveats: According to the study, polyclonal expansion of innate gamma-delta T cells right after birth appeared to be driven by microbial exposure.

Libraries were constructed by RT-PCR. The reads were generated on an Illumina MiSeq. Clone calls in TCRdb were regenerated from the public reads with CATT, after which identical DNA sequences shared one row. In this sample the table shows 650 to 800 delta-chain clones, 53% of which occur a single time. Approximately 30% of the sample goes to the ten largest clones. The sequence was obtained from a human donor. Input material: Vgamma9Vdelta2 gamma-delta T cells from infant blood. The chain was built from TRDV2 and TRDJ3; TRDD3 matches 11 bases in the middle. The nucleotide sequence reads TGTGCCTGTGACTCCGTAGGACTGGGGGATAGCTCCTGGGACACCCGACAGATGTTTTTC. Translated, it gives CACDSVGLGDSSWDTRQMFF.